This passage covers 5 T cell receptor beta chains from one sample sequenced in a study of glioma-infiltrating T cells after dendritic cell vaccination. The method was immunoSEQ multiplex PCR; TCRdb's version includes in-frame clones alone and lacks a portion of them. The top ten hold approximately 2% of the sample, which has some 90,000 clones, roughly 77% seen once. Time point defined: after dendritic cell vaccination, including at tumor progression/relapse. The source was blood, collected after dendritic cell vaccination. Receptors were obtained from a human donor with glioblastoma.

This clone was counted at least ten times. The chain has TRBV27 and TRBJ1-2; D gene unclear. CDR3 size: 16 residues. The germline V and J ends were trimmed by 6 bases and 3 bases, with 20 bases remaining between them. Looked up from germline, CDR1 is MNHEY and CDR2 is SMNVEV (reference sequence). For the CDR3, the DNA is TGTGCCAGCAGCTTTACCATAACCGGGGTCGACTATGGCTACACCTTC. Translation: CASSFTITGVDYGYTF.

This chain uses TRBV2 with TRBJ1-1; no clear D. V was pared by 3 bases and J by 5 bases, with 7 bases between. CDR1 and CDR2 (germline): SNHLY, FYNNEI. The CDR3 runs 12 residues. Written as DNA, the CDR3 is TGTGCCAGCAGTGACCCGAGAACTGAAGCTTTCTTT. This encodes CASSDPRTEAFF.

This chain's CDR3 is CASSLGGSYNEQFF. CDR3 coding DNA: TGTGCCAGCAGTTTGGGGGGCTCCTACAATGAGCAGTTCTTC. V and J are TRBV27 and TRBJ2-1; possible D gene TRBD2, 6 bases. The CDR3 has 14 amino acids. Germline CDR1 is MNHEY and CDR2 is SMNVEV (reference sequence). With 3 bases removed from V and 0 bases from J, the gap between germline ends came to 6 bases.

The V gene is TRBV27, the J gene TRBJ2-2, with 7 bases identical to TRBD1. CDR1 is MNHEY, CDR2 SMNVEV, per germline (reference sequence). V lost 6 bases and J lost 2; bases outside the gene matches: 9. This CDR3 region has 16 residues. Written as DNA, the CDR3 is TGTGCCAGCAGGCAGGCGACAGGGTCCAACACCGGGGAGCTGTTTTTT. It codes for CASRQATGSNTGELFF.

The genes are TRBV25-1 and TRBJ2-3; the match to TRBD1 covers 8 bases. This CDR3 comprises 15 residues. The germline V gene has CDR1 MGHDK and CDR2 SYGVNS. J was trimmed by 6 bases and V by 6 bases; bases with no gene match: 11. The CDR3 nucleotides are TGTGCCAGCAGACCCCCCGGACAGGGAGCCGATACGCAGTATTTT. Translation: CASRPPGQGADTQYF.